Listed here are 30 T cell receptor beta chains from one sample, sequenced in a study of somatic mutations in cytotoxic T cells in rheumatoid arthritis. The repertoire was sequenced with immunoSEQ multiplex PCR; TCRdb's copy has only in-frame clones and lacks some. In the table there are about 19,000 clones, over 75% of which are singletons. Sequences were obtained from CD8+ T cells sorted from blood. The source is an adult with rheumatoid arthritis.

The CDR3 bases are TGTGCCAGCAGCTTTGATTTAGCCCTTCACCGGAATGAGCAGTTCTTC. This gives the protein CASSFDLALHRNEQFF. The gene calls are TRBV12-1 and TRBJ2-1; the DNA was not compared with TRBD2, the D call given in the table. TRBV12-1 has pseudogene status. This CDR3 comprises 16 residues.

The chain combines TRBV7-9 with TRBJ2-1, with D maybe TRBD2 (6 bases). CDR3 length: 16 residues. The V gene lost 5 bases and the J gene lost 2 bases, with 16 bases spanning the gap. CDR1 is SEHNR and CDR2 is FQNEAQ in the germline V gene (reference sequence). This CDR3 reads CASSAQAWGAYNEQFF. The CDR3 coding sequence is TGTGCCAGCAGCGCTCAGGCGTGGGGGGCCTACAATGAGCAGTTCTTC.

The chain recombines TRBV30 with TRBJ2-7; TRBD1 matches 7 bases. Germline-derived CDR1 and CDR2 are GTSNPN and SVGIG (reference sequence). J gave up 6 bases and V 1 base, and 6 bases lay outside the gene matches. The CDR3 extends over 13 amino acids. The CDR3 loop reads CAWSGGTAAEQYF. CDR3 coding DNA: TGTGCCTGGAGTGGGGGGACAGCGGCCGAGCAGTACTTC.

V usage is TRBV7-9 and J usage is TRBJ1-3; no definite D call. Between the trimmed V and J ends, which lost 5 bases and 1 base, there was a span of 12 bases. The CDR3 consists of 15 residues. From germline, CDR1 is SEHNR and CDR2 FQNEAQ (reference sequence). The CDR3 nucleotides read TGTGCCAGCAGCCCCGCCTACAGTTCTGGAAACACCATATATTTT. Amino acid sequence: CASSPAYSSGNTIYF.

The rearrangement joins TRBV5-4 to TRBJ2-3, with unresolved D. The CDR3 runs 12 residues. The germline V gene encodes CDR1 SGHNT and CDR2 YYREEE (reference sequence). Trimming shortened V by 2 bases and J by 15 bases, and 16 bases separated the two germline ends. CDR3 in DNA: TGTGCCAGCAGCTTCCCGGCCTCCCCGCTTTATTTT. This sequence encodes CASSFPASPLYF.

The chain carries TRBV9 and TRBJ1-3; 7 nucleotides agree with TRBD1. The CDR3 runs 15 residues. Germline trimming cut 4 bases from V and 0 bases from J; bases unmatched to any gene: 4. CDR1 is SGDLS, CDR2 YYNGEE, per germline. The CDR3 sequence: CASSIGGASGNTIYF. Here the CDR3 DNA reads TGTGCCAGCAGCATAGGGGGCGCCTCTGGAAACACCATATATTTT.

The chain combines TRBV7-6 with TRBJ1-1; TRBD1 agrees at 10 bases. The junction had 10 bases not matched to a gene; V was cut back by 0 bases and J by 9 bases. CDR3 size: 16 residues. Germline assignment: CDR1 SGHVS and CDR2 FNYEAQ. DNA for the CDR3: TGTGCCAGCAGCTTAGCCGGGACAGGGGATATTTCGAAAGCTTTCTTT. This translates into CASSLAGTGDISKAFF.

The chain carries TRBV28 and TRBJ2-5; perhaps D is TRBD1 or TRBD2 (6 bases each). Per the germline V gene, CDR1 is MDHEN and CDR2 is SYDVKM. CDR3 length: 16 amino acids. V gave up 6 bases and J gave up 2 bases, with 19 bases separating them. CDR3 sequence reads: CASSPPGGGDQETQYF. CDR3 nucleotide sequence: TGTGCCAGCAGCCCTCCCGGGGGCGGTGATCAAGAGACCCAGTACTTC.

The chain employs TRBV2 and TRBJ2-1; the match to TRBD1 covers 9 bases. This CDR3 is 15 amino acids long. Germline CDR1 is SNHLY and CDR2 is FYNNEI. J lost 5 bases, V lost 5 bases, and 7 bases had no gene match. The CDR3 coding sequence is TGTGCCAGCAGTTACACAGGGGGCGCCGACAATGAGCAGTTCTTC. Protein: CASSYTGGADNEQFF.

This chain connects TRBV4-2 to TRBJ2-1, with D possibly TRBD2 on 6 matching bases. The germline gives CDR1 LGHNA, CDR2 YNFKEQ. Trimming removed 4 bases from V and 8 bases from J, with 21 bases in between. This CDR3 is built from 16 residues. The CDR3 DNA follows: TGTGCCAGCAGCCCCATAGGGGCGACTAGAGTCGATGAGCAGTTCTTC. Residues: CASSPIGATRVDEQFF.

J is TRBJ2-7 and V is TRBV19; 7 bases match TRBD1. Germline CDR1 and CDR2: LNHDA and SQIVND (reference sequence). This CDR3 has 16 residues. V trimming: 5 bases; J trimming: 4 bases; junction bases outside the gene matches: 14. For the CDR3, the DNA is TGTGCCAGTAGTCCTACCCCGGGACAGAATTATTACGAGCAGTACTTC. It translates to CASSPTPGQNYYEQYF.

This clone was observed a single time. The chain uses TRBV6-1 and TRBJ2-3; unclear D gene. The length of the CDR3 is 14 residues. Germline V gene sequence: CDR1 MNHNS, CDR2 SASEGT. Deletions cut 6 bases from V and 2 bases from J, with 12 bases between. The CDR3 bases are TGTGCCAGCAGGGACCGACCCATCACAGATACGCAGTATTTT. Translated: CASRDRPITDTQYF.

CDR3: CSVDASDTIYF. The CDR3 DNA follows: TGCAGCGTTGACGCTTCGGACACCATATATTTT. V gene TRBV29-1 combines with J gene TRBJ1-3; D is uncertain. The CDR3 is 11 residues long. V was clipped by 3 bases and J by 8 bases, with 8 bases between them. Germline V gives CDR1 SQVTM, CDR2 ANQGSEA.

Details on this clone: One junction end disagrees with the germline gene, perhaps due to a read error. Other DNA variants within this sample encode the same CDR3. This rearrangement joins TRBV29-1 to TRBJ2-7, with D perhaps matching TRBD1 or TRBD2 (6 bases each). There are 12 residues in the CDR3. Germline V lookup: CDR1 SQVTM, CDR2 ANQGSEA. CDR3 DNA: TGCAGCGCCTACAGGGACTCCTATGAGCAGTACTTC. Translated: CSAYRDSYEQYF.

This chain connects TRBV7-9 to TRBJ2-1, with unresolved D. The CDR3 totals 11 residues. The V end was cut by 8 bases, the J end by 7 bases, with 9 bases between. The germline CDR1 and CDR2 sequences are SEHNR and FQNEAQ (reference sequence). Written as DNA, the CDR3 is TGTGCCAGCGATGGATCGAATGAGCAGTTCTTC. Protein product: CASDGSNEQFF. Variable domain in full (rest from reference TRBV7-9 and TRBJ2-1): DTGVSQNPRHKITKRGQNVTFRCDPISEHNRLYWYRQTLGQGPEFLTYFQNEAQLEKSRLLSDRFSAERPKGSFSTLEIQRTEQGDSAMYLCASDGSNEQFFGPGTRLTVL.

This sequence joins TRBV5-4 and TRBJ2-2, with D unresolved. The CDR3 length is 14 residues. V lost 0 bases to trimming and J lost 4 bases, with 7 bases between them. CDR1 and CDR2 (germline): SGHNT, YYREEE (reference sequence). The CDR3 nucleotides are TGTGCCAGCAGCTTGGGAGTTTCCACCGGGGAGCTGTTTTTT. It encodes CASSLGVSTGELFF.

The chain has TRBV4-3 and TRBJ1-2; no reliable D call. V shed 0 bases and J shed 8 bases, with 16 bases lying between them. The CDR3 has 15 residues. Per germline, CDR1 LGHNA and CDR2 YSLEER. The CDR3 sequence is CASSQDRFLEGGYTF. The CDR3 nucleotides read TGCGCCAGCAGCCAAGATCGTTTTTTGGAGGGCGGCTACACCTTC.

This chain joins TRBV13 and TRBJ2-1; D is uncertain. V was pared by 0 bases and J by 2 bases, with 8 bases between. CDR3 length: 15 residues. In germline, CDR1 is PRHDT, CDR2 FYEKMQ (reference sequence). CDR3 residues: CASSLGTSTYNEQFF. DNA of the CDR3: TGTGCCAGCAGCTTAGGGACTTCTACCTACAATGAGCAGTTCTTC.

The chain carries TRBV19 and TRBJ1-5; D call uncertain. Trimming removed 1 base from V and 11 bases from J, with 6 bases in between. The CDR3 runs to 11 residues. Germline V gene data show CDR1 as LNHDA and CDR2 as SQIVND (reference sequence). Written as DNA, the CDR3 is TGTGCCAGTAGTATAGCCCAGACCCAGCATTTT. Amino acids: CASSIAQTQHF.

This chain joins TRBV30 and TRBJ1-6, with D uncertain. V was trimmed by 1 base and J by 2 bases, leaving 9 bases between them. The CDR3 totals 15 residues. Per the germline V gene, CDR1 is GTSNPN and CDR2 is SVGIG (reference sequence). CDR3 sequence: CAWSASSAYNSPLHF. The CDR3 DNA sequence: TGTGCCTGGAGTGCCTCATCTGCCTATAATTCACCCCTCCACTTT.

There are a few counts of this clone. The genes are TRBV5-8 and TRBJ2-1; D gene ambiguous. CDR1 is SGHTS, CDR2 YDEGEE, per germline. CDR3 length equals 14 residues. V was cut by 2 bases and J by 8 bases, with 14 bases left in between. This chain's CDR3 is CASSFLVGVDEQFF. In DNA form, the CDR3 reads TGTGCCAGCAGCTTTCTCGTGGGTGTCGATGAGCAGTTCTTC. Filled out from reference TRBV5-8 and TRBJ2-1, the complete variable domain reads EAGVTQSPTHLIKTRGQQATLRCSPISGHTSVYWYQQALGLGLQFLLWYDEGEERNRGNFPPRFSGRQFPNYSSELNVNALELEDSALYLCASSFLVGVDEQFFGPGTRLTVL.

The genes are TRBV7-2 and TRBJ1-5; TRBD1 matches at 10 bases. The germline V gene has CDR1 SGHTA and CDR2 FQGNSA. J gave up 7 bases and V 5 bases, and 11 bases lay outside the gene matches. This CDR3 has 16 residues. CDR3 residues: CASSLPGTGDEQPQHF. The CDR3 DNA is TGTGCCAGCAGCCTCCCCGGGACAGGGGATGAACAGCCCCAGCATTTT.

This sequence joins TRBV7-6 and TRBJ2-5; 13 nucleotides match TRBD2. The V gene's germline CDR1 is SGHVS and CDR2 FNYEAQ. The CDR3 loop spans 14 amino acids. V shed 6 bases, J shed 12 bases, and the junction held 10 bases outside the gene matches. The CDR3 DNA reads TGTGCCAGCAGTCCGTGGACTAGCGGGGGCGACGAGTACTTC. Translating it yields CASSPWTSGGDEYF.

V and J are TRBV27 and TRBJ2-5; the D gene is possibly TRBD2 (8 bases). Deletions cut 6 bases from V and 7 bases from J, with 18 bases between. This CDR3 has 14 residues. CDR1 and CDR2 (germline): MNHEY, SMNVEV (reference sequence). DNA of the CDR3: TGTGCCAGCAGCCCGGGAGGGGGCGTCGGGACCCAGTACTTC. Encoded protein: CASSPGGGVGTQYF.

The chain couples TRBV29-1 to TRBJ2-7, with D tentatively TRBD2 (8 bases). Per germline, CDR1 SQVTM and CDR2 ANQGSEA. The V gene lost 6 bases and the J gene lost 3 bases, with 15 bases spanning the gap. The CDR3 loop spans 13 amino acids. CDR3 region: CSVGRGDSYEQYF. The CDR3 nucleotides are TGCAGCGTGGGGCGGGGGGACAGCTACGAGCAGTACTTC.

The CDR3 loop reads CATSSRDLYEQYF. CDR3 coding DNA: TGTGCCACCAGCTCAAGGGACCTTTACGAGCAGTACTTC. The rearrangement joins TRBV15 to TRBJ2-7; D assignment may be TRBD1 or TRBD2 (5 bases each). The CDR3 extends over 13 amino acids. Germline loops: CDR1 LNHNV, CDR2 YYDKDF (reference sequence). V was shortened by 5 bases and J by 4 bases, with 12 bases between the two germline ends.

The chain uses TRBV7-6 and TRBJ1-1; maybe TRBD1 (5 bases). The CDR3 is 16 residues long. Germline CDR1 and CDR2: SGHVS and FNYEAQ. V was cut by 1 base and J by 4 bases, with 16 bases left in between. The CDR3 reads CASSLGGVGKGTEAFF. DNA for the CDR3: TGTGCCAGCAGCTTAGGGGGGGTCGGGAAAGGCACTGAAGCTTTCTTT. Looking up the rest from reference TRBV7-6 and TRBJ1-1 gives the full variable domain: GAGVSQSPRYKVTKRGQDVALRCDPISGHVSLYWYRQALGQGPEFLTYFNYEAQQDKSGLPNDRFSAERPEGSISTLTIQRTEQRDSAMYRCASSLGGVGKGTEAFFGQGTRLTVV.

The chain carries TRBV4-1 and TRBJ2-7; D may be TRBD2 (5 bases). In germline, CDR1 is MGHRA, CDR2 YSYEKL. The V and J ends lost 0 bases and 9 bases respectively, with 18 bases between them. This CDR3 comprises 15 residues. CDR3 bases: TGCGCCAGCAGCCAAGATCGCCTAATAGGAGCGGTGCAGTACTTC. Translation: CASSQDRLIGAVQYF.

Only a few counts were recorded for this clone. CDR3 DNA: TGCAGCGTGGACGGGACAGCTGAAGCTTTCTTT. It codes for CSVDGTAEAFF. J is TRBJ1-1 and V is TRBV29-1; 7 bases are shared with TRBD1. Trimming took 6 bases from V and 6 from J; bases not matched to a gene: 4. Germline V lookup: CDR1 SQVTM, CDR2 ANQGSEA. The CDR3 totals 11 residues.

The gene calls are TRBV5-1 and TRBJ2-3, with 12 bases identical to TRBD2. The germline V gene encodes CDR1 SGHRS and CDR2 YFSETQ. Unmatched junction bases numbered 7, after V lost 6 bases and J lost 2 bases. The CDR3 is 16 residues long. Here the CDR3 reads CASKKGLAGFTDTQYF. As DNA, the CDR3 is TGCGCCAGCAAGAAAGGACTAGCGGGGTTCACAGATACGCAGTATTTT.